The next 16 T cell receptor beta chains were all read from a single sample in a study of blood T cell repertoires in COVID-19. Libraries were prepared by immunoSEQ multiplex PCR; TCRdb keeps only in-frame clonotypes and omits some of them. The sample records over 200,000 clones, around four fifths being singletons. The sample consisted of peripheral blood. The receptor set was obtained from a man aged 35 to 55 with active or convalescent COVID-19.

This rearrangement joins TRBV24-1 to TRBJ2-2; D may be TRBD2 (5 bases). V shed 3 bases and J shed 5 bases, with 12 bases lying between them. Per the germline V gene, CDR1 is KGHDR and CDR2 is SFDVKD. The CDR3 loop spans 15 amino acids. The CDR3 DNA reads TGTGCCACCAGTGATCTTGGACGGGAAACCGGGGAGCTGTTTTTT. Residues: CATSDLGRETGELFF.

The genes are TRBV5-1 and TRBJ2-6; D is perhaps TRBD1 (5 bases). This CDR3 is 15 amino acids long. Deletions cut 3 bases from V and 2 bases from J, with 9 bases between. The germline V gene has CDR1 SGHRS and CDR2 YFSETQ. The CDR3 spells CASSSATAGANVLTF. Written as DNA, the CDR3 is TGCGCCAGCAGCTCGGCGACAGCTGGGGCCAACGTCCTGACTTTC.

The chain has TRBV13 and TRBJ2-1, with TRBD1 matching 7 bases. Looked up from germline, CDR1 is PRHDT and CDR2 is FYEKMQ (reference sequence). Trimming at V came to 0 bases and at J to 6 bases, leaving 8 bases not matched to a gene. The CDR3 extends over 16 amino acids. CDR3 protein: CASSLGEGAFANEQFF. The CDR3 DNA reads TGTGCCAGCAGCTTAGGCGAGGGGGCCTTCGCCAATGAGCAGTTCTTC. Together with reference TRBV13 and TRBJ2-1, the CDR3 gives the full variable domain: AAGVIQSPRHLIKEKRETATLKCYPIPRHDTVYWYQQGPGQDPQFLISFYEKMQSDKGSIPDRFSAQQFSDYHSELNMSSLELGDSALYFCASSLGEGAFANEQFFGPGTRLTVL.

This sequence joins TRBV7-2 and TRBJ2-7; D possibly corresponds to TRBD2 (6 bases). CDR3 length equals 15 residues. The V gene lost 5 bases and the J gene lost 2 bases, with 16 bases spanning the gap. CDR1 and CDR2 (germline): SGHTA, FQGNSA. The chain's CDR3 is CASSDPRGSAYEQYF. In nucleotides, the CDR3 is TGTGCCAGCAGCGATCCTCGGGGGTCTGCCTACGAGCAGTACTTC. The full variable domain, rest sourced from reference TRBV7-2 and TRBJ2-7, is GAGVSQSPSNKVTEKGKDVELRCDPISGHTALYWYRQSLGQGLEFLIYFQGNSAPDKSGLPSDRFSAERTGGSVSTLTIQRTQQEDSAVYLCASSDPRGSAYEQYFGPGTRLTVT.

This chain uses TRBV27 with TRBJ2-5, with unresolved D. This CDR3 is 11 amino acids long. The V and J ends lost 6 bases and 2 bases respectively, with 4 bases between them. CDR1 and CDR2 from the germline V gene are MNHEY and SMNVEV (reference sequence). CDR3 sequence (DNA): TGTGCCAGCAGGCGACAAGAGACCCAGTACTTC. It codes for CASRRQETQYF.

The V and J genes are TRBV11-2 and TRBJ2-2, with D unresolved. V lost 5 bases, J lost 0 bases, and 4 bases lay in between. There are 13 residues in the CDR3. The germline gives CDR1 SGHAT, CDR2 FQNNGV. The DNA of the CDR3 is TGTGCCAGCAGCCCATCGAACACCGGGGAGCTGTTTTTT. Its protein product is CASSPSNTGELFF.

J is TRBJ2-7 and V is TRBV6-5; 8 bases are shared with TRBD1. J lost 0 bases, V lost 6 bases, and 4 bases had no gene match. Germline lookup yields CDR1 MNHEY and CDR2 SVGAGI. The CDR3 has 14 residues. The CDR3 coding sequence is TGTGCCAGCAGACCCGGGACAGGCTCCTACGAGCAGTACTTC. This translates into CASRPGTGSYEQYF.

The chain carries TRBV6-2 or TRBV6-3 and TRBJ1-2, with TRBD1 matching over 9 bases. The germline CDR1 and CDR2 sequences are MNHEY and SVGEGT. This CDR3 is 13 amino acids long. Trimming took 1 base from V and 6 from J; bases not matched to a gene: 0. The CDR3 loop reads CASSYWTGDGYTF. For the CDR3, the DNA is TGTGCCAGCAGTTACTGGACAGGGGATGGCTACACCTTC.

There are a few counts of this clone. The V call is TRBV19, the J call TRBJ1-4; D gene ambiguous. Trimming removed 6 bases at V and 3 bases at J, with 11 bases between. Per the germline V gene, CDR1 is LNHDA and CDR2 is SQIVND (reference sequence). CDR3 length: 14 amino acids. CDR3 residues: CASSTQESNEKLFF. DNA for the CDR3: TGTGCCAGTAGCACTCAGGAATCTAATGAAAAACTGTTTTTT.

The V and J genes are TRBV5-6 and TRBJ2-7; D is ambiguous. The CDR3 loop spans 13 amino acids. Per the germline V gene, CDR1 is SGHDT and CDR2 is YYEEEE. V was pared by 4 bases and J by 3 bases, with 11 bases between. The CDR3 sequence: CASSPGLGYEQYF. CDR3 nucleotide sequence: TGTGCCAGCAGCCCCGGTCTAGGCTACGAGCAGTACTTC.

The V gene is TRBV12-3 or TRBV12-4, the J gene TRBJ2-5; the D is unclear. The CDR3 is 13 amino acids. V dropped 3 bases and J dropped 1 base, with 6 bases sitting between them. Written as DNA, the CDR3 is TGTGCCAGCAGTTTTTCCCTCCAAGAGACCCAGTACTTC. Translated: CASSFSLQETQYF.

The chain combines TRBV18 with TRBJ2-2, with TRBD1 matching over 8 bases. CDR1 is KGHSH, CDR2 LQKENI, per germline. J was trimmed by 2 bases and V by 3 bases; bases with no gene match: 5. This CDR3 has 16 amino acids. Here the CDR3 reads CASSPSGQANTGELFF. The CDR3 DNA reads TGTGCCAGCTCACCGTCGGGACAGGCAAACACCGGGGAGCTGTTTTTT.

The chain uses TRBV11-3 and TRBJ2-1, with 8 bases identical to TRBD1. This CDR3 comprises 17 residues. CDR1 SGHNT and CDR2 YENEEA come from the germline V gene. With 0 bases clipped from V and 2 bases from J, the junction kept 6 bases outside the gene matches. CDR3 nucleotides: TGTGCCAGCAGCTTAGATCTTGGCAGGGGGCCCTACAATGAGCAGTTCTTC. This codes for CASSLDLGRGPYNEQFF.

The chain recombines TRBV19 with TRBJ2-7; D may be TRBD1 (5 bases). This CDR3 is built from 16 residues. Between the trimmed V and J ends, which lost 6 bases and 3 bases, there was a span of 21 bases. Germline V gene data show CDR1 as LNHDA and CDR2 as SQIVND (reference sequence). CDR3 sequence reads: CASSPGKAKDIYEQYF. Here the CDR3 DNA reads TGTGCCAGTAGCCCAGGGAAGGCCAAGGACATCTACGAGCAGTACTTC.

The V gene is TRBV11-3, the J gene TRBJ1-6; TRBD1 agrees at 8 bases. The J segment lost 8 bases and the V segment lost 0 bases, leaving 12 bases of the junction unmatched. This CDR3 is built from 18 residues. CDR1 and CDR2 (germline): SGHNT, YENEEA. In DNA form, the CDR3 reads TGTGCCAGCAGCTTAGATCATGGAGGGGAACAGGGGGATTCACCCCTCCACTTT. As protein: CASSLDHGGEQGDSPLHF.

The CDR3 reads CASSVLTGSYGYTF. As DNA, the CDR3 is TGTGCCAGCAGCGTACTGACAGGGAGCTATGGCTACACCTTC. This chain connects TRBV6-5 to TRBJ1-2, with 7 bases aligning to TRBD1. This CDR3 comprises 14 residues. Germline trimming cut 6 bases from V and 4 bases from J; bases unmatched to any gene: 8. Germline CDR1 reads MNHEY; CDR2 reads SVGAGI.